This T cell receptor (beta chain) was sequenced for a study of T cell responses to AZD1222 COVID-19 vaccine. This clone was detected a few times. Sequencing used immunoSEQ multiplex PCR; TCRdb keeps in-frame clones, though not all of them. Of hundreds of thousands of clones in the sample, about 92% were seen once. The length of the CDR3 is 14 residues. From germline, CDR1 is MNHEY and CDR2 SVGAGI. J was trimmed by 3 bases and V by 6 bases; bases with no gene match: 6. This rearrangement joins TRBV6-5 to TRBJ2-5; 8 nucleotides align to TRBD2. The receptor was derived from an adult in good health. Specimen: peripheral blood, collected on day 0 of MenACWY control vaccination. Written as DNA, the CDR3 is TGTGCCAGCAGCCCGGGACTAGATGAAGAGACCCAGTACTTC. Translating gives CASSPGLDEETQYF.